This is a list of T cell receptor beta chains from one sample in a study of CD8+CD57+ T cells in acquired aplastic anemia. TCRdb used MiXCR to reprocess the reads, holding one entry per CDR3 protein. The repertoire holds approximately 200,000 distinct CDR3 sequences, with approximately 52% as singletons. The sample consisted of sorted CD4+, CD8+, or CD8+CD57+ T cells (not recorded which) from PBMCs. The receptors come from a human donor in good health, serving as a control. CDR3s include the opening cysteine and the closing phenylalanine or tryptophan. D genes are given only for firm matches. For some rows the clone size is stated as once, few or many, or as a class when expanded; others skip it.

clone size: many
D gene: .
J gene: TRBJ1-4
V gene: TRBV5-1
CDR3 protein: CASSFQGSGEKLFF
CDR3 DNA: TGCGCCAGCAGCTTTCAGGGGTCGGGGGAAAAACTGTTTTTT

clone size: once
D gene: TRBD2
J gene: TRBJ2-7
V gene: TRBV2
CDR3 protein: CASSSVGGEEQYF
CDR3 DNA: TGTGCCAGCAGCTCTGTGGGGGGGGAAGAGCAGTACTTC

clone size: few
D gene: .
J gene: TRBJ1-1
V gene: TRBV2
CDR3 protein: CASSEEGDVTEAFF
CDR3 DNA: TGTGCCAGCAGTGAAGAGGGGGACGTGACTGAAGCTTTCTTT

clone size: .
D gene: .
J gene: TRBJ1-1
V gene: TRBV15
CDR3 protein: CATSRDGAGSAEAFF
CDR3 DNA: TGTGCCACCAGCAGAGATGGGGCGGGATCTGCTGAAGCTTTCTTT

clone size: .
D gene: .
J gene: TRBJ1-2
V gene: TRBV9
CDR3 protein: CASRETGSNYGYTF
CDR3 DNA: TGTGCCAGCAGAGAGACAGGTTCGAACTATGGCTACACCTTC

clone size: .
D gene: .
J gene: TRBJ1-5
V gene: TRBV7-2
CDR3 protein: CASSSRGNQPQHF
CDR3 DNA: TGTGCCAGCAGCTCCCGTGGGAATCAGCCCCAGCATTTT

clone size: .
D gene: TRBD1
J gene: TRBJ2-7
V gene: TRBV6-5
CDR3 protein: CASSYSDRDHEQYF
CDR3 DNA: TGTGCCAGCAGTTACTCCGACAGGGATCACGAGCAGTACTTC

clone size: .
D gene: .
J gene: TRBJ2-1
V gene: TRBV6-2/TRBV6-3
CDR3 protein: CASSPWPLEQFF
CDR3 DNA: TGTGCCAGCAGTCCCTGGCCTCTTGAGCAGTTCTTC

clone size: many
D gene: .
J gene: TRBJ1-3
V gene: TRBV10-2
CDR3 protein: CASSEGHLGNTIYF
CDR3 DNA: TGCGCCAGCAGTGAGGGACACTTAGGAAACACCATATATTTT

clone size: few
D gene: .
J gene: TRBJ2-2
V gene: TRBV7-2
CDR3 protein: CASSLGGGRELFF
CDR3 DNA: TGTGCCAGCAGCTTAGGTGGGGGCCGGGAGCTGTTTTTT

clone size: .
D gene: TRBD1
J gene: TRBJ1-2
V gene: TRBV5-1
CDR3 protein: CASKDPKTGRGYTF
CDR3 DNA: TGCGCCAGCAAGGACCCAAAGACAGGGAGGGGCTACACCTTC

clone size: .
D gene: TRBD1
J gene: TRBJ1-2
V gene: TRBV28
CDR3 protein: CASSLRTGANYGYTF
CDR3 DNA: TGTGCCAGCAGTTTGAGGACAGGGGCGAACTATGGCTACACCTTC

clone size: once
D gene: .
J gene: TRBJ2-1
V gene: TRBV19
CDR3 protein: CASSIYPGEQFF
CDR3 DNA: TGTGCCAGTAGTATTTATCCCGGTGAGCAGTTCTTC

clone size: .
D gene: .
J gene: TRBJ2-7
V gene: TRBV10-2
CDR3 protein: CASSVLGVSYEQYF
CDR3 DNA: TGCGCCAGCAGCGTACTAGGGGTCTCCTACGAGCAGTACTTC

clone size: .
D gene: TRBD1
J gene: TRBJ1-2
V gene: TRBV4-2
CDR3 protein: CASSQEAGTGSGGYTF
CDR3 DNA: TGTGCCAGCAGCCAAGAAGCCGGGACAGGATCCGGTGGCTACACCTTC

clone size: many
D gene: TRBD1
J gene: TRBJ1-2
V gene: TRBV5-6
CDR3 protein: CASSLAGGMDRQNYGYTF
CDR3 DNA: TGTGCCAGCAGCTTGGCGGGGGGAATGGACAGGCAGAACTATGGCTACACCTTC

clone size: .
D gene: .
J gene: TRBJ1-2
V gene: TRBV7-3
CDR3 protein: CASSFRGAGSGYTF
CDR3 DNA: TGTGCCAGCAGCTTCCGTGGGGCAGGGTCCGGCTACACCTTC

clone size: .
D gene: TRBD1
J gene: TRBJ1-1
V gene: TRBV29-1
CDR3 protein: CSVVPPWTGAGVTEAFF
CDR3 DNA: TGCAGCGTTGTACCTCCGTGGACAGGGGCTGGAGTCACTGAAGCTTTCTTT

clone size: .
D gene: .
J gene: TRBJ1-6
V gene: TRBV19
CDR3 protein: CASSSGRGAPLHF
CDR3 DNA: TGTGCCAGTAGCTCGGGTCGGGGGGCGCCCCTCCACTTT

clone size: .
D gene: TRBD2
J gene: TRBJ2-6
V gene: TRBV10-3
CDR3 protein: CAISEFGTSVLTF
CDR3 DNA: TGTGCCATCAGTGAGTTCGGGACTAGCGTCCTGACTTTC

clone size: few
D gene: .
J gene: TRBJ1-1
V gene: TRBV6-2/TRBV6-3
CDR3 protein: CASTQPGGTEAFF
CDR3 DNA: TGTGCCAGCACACAACCGGGGGGCACTGAAGCTTTCTTT

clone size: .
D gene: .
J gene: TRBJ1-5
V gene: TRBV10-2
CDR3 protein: CASSVDPGVDQPQHF
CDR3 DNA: TGTGCCAGCAGCGTAGACCCGGGGGTCGACCAGCCCCAGCATTTT

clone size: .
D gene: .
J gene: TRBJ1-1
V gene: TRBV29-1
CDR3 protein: CSVLVGVDTEAFF
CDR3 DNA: TGCAGCGTTTTGGTTGGGGTGGACACTGAAGCTTTCTTT

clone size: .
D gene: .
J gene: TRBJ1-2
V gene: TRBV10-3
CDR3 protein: CAISGDQGNGYTF
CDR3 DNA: TGTGCCATCAGCGGGGATCAGGGGAATGGCTACACCTTC

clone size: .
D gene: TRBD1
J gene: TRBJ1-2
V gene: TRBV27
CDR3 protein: CASSYEGQGELGGYTF
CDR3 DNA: TGTGCCAGCAGTTACGAGGGACAGGGCGAGTTGGGGGGCTACACCTTC

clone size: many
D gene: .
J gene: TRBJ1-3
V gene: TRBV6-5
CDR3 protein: CASSYSYSGNTIYF
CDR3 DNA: TGTGCCAGCAGTTACAGCTACTCTGGAAACACCATATATTTT

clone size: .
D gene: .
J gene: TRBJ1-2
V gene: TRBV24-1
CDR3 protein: CATSDGHFYGYTF
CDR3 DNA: TGTGCCACCAGTGATGGACATTTCTATGGCTACACCTTC

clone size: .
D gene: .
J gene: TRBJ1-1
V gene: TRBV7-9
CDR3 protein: CASSLPANTEAFF
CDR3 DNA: TGTGCCAGCAGCTTACCCGCGAACACTGAAGCTTTCTTT

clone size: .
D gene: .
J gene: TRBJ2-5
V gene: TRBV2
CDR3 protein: CASRDGTEDFQETQYF
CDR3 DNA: TGTGCCAGCAGAGATGGGACGGAAGACTTCCAAGAGACCCAGTACTTC

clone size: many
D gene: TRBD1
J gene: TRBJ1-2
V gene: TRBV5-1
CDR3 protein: CASSSLGQDYGYTF
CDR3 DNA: TGCGCCAGCAGCTCCCTGGGACAGGACTATGGCTACACCTTC

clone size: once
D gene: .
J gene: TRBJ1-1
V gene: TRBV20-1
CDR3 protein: CSARNRVGNTEAFF
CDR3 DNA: TGCAGTGCTAGAAACAGGGTCGGAAACACTGAAGCTTTCTTT

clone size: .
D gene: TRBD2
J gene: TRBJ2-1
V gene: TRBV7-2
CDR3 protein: CASSLLGPGTSGGYNEQFF
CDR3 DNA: TGTGCCAGCAGCTTATTGGGCCCGGGGACTAGCGGGGGCTACAATGAGCAGTTCTTC

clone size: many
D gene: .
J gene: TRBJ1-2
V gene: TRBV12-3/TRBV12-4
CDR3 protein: CASSFLEGRGYTF
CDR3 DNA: TGTGCCAGCAGTTTTTTGGAGGGTAGGGGCTACACCTTC

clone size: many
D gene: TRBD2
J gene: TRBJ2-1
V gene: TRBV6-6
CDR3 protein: CASSYYGLAGGGNEQFF
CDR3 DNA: TGTGCCAGCAGTTACTACGGACTAGCGGGGGGCGGGAATGAGCAGTTCTTC

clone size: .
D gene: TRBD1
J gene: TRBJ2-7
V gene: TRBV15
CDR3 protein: CASRRTGGNYEQYF
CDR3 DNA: TGTGCCAGCAGGAGGACAGGGGGCAACTACGAGCAGTACTTC

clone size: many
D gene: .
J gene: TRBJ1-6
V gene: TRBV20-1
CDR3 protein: CSASRIAGARLYNSPLHF
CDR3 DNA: TGCAGTGCTAGCCGTATAGCTGGGGCCAGGCTCTATAATTCACCCCTCCACTTT

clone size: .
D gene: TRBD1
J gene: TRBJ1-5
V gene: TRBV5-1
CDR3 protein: CASLGQGDTQPQHF
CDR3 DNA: TGCGCCAGCCTCGGACAGGGAGACACTCAGCCCCAGCATTTT

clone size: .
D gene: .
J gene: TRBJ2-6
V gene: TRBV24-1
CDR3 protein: CATSDGGGGSGANVLTF
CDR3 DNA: TGTGCCACCAGTGATGGGGGAGGAGGGTCTGGGGCCAACGTCCTGACTTTC

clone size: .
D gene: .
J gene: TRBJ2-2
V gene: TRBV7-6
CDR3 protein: CASSLAGATNTGELFF
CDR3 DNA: TGTGCCAGCAGCTTAGCGGGGGCAACGAACACCGGGGAGCTGTTTTTT

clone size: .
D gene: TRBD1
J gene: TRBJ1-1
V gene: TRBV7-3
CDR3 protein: CASRQGTGRAAFF
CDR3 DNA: TGTGCCAGCAGACAGGGGACAGGGAGGGCTGCTTTCTTT

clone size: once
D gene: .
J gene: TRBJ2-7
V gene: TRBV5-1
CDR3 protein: CASSLDPPEQYF
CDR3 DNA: TGCGCCAGCAGCTTGGATCCTCCCGAGCAGTACTTC

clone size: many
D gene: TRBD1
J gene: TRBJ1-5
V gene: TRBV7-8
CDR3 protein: CASSFSGTGGRPQHF
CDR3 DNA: TGTGCCAGCAGCTTTAGCGGGACAGGGGGCCGGCCCCAGCATTTT